This TCR beta chain was sequenced in a study of blood T cell repertoires in COVID-19. Study-level background: The United States, Italy and Spain provided the acute and convalescent COVID-19 samples. T cells, B-cell-depleted T cells, or PBMCs supplied cDNA or gDNA.

Original methodology: Reference gene primer amplification in the assay estimated nucleated cell counts. TCRdb's copy holds only in-frame clones and misses some; the assay was immunoSEQ multiplex PCR. V, J and clone size reflect that table, while D and trimming were determined from the DNA. The sample shows around 100,000 clones, just over 90% of them seen only once. Germline loops: CDR1 SGHRS, CDR2 YFSETQ. J lost 1 base, V lost 4 bases, and 3 bases had no gene match. The CDR3 loop spans 14 amino acids. The sample comprised peripheral blood. The chain uses TRBV5-1 and TRBJ2-3, with 7 bases fitting TRBD1. This clonotype was obtained from a man in his 60s with acute or convalescent COVID-19. The CDR3 DNA follows: TGCGCCAGCAGCAGTCAGGGGGGCACAGATACGCAGTATTTT. This encodes CASSSQGGTDTQYF.